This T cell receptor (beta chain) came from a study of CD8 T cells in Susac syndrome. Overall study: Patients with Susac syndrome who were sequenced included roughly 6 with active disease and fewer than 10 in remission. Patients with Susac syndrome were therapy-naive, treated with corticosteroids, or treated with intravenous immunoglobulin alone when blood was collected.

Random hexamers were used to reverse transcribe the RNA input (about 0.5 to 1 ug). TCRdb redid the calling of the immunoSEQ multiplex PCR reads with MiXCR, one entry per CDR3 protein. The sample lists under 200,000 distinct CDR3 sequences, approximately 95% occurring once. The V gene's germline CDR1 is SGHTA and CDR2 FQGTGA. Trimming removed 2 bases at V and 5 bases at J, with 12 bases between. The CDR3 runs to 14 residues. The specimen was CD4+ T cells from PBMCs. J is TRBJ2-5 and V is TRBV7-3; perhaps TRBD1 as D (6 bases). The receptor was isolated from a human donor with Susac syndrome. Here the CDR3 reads CASSLYGQSETQYF. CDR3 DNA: TGTGCCAGCAGCTTATATGGACAGTCCGAGACCCAGTACTTC.